This T cell receptor (beta chain) was captured by sequencing in a study of blood T cell repertoires in COVID-19. Overall study context: COVID-19 samples, acute and convalescent, were from the United States, Italy and Spain. Nucleic acid was either cDNA or gDNA, and it came from T cells, B-cell-depleted T cells, or PBMCs.

Original methodology: Counts of nucleated cells, estimated from reference gene primer amplification, were obtained. Profiled with immunoSEQ multiplex PCR; TCRdb holds only in-frame clones, not every one. From that table come the V and J calls and clone size; the DNA was used to work out D and trimming. Of about 200,000 clones in the sample, 85% to 90% were seen once. This CDR3 spans 15 amino acids. Germline-derived CDR1 and CDR2 are LNHNV and YYDKDF (reference sequence). Trimming left V 0 bases short and J 2 bases short, with 8 bases between. This chain connects TRBV15 to TRBJ2-1, with a tentative D call TRBD1 (5 bases). The sequencing input was peripheral blood. This clonotype originated in a man aged 60 to 69 who had recovered from COVID-19. Here the CDR3 reads CATSRDRRAYNEQFF. The DNA of the CDR3 is TGTGCCACCAGCAGAGATCGCAGGGCCTACAATGAGCAGTTCTTC.